In this sample, the clone carrying this T cell receptor beta chain turned up a few times. This sample is part of a study of cytomegalovirus exposure and HLA in healthy donors. Assay: immunoSEQ multiplex PCR; the TCRdb copy retains only in-frame clones and omits some. The table lists tens of thousands of clones, 95% to 98% of them singletons. The clonotype originates from a woman aged 18-30 years in good health and CMV-seropositive. Specimen: PBMCs.

CDR3 coding DNA: TGTGCCAGCAGTGACGGCCTAGCGAACACCGGGGAGCTGTTTTTT. Translating gives CASSDGLANTGELFF. The J gene is TRBJ2-2, the V gene TRBV6-1; no clear D gene. Germline V gives CDR1 MNHNS, CDR2 SASEGT. Trimming removed 3 bases at V and 0 bases at J, with 8 bases between. CDR3 length: 15 residues.